One sample yielded the 32 T cell receptor beta chains listed below, sequenced in a study of blood T cell repertoires in COVID-19. The method was immunoSEQ multiplex PCR; TCRdb's version includes in-frame clones alone and lacks a portion of them. This sample has 120,000 to 150,000 clones; 80% to 85% occur once, and the top ten carry roughly 4%. The sequenced material came from peripheral blood. These receptors originate from a woman aged 80 or over with acute or convalescent COVID-19.

The V call is TRBV18, the J call TRBJ1-2; 7 bases line up with TRBD1. This CDR3 has 14 residues. V lost 2 bases to trimming and J lost 0 bases; unmatched junction nucleotides: 0. The V gene's germline CDR1 is KGHSH and CDR2 LQKENI. The CDR3 protein is CASSPGTANYGYTF. The CDR3 nucleotides read TGTGCCAGCTCACCAGGGACAGCTAACTATGGCTACACCTTC.

The rearrangement joins TRBV3-1 (or the pseudogene TRBV3-2) to TRBJ2-6, with no clear D. Trimming stripped 1 base from V and 3 bases from J, with 4 bases between. Germline-derived CDR1 and CDR2 are LGHDT and YNNKEL (reference sequence). CDR3 length: 14 residues. The CDR3 bases are TGTGCCAGCAGCCAAGCAGGTGGGGCCAACGTCCTGACTTTC. Amino acid sequence: CASSQAGGANVLTF.

The rearrangement joins TRBV18 to TRBJ1-4; 8 bases align to TRBD1. The CDR3 totals 15 residues. Germline lookup yields CDR1 KGHSH and CDR2 LQKENI. With 3 bases clipped from V and 5 bases from J, the junction kept 5 bases outside the gene matches. The CDR3 region is CASSPRDRINEKLFF. The CDR3 DNA sequence: TGTGCCAGCTCACCCCGGGACAGGATCAATGAAAAACTGTTTTTT.

The chain links TRBV2 to TRBJ2-2; 13 bases are a match to TRBD2. V trimming: 4 bases; J trimming: 6 bases; junction bases outside the gene matches: 2. There are 15 residues in the CDR3. The germline CDR1 and CDR2 sequences are SNHLY and FYNNEI. The chain's CDR3 is CASSGTSGRPGELFF. DNA for the CDR3: TGTGCCAGCAGTGGGACTAGCGGGAGACCCGGGGAGCTGTTTTTT.

This clone is termed medium-sized. This chain connects TRBV7-9 to TRBJ2-1, with 8 nucleotides matching TRBD2. Germline V gene data show CDR1 as SEHNR and CDR2 as FQNEAQ (reference sequence). With V trimmed by 2 bases and J by 7 bases, 1 base remained unmatched. The CDR3 extends over 13 amino acids. This chain's CDR3 is CASSLSGSNEQFF. For the CDR3, the DNA is TGTGCCAGCAGCTTAAGCGGGAGTAATGAGCAGTTCTTC.

The V call is TRBV9, the J call TRBJ1-6, with D hard to call. From germline, CDR1 is SGDLS and CDR2 YYNGEE. This CDR3 region has 15 residues. V was pared by 0 bases and J by 10 bases, with 14 bases between. The CDR3 here is CASSVGPSSGSPLHF. The CDR3 region has the DNA TGTGCCAGCAGCGTAGGACCTTCCTCGGGGTCACCCCTCCACTTT.

The chain joins TRBV5-3 to TRBJ1-5; TRBD1 might be the D (6 bases). TRBV5-3 is assigned to the ORF class and has an uncertain function. The CDR3 has 14 residues. V was shortened by 0 bases and J by 8 bases, with 12 bases between the two germline ends. The CDR3 reads CARSLDGGREPQHF. The CDR3, as DNA: TGTGCCAGAAGCTTGGATGGGGGCCGGGAGCCCCAGCATTTT.

The chain is built from TRBV10-3 and TRBJ2-5, with D possibly being TRBD2 (5 bases). The CDR3 has 13 residues. CDR1 is ENHRY and CDR2 is SYGVKD in the germline V gene. V gave up 6 bases and J gave up 1 base, with 9 bases separating them. The CDR3 region has the DNA TGTGCCATCAGAGGCGGGTTCCAAGAGACCCAGTACTTC. Translation: CAIRGGFQETQYF.

The V and J genes are TRBV2 and TRBJ2-5; D gene ambiguous. Germline V lookup: CDR1 SNHLY, CDR2 FYNNEI. The ends were cut back, 6 bases at V and 5 bases at J, with 22 bases in the middle. This CDR3 has 16 amino acids. The CDR3 spells CASRPGSSRFRETQYF. CDR3 nucleotides: TGTGCCAGCAGACCCGGTTCAAGCCGATTCAGGGAGACCCAGTACTTC. The variable domain in full, completed from reference TRBV2 and TRBJ2-5, reads EPEVTQTPSHQVTQMGQEVILRCVPISNHLYFYWYRQILGQKVEFLVSFYNNEISEKSEIFDDQFSVERPDGSNFTLKIRSTKLEDSAMYFCASRPGSSRFRETQYFGPGTRLLVL.

The V call is TRBV2, the J call TRBJ1-2, with 8 bases fitting TRBD1. The CDR3 is made up of 13 amino acids. Germline lookup yields CDR1 SNHLY and CDR2 FYNNEI. V shed 8 bases, J shed 7 bases, and the junction held 9 bases outside the gene matches. The CDR3 sequence: CASQDRGSRGYTF. As DNA, the CDR3 is TGTGCCAGCCAAGACAGGGGCTCTCGTGGCTACACCTTC.

The J gene is TRBJ1-1, the V gene TRBV6-1; D not certain. CDR3 size: 16 residues. CDR1 and CDR2 from the germline V gene are MNHNS and SASEGT. V gave up 3 bases and J gave up 2 bases, with 16 bases separating them. The CDR3 sequence: CASSEYFGGYNTEAFF. CDR3 DNA: TGTGCCAGCAGTGAGTACTTCGGAGGCTATAACACTGAAGCTTTCTTT.

This chain joins TRBV9 and TRBJ1-5; a possible D gene is TRBD1 (5 bases). CDR3 size: 15 residues. Trimming removed 8 bases from V and 6 bases from J, with 21 bases in between. CDR1 is SGDLS, CDR2 YYNGEE, per germline. Here the CDR3 reads CASRSGEPFGQPQHF. The CDR3 bases are TGTGCCAGTCGTTCGGGGGAACCGTTCGGTCAGCCCCAGCATTTT.

This clone was counted a few times. The V gene is TRBV10-1, the J gene TRBJ2-2; no firm D call. Germline V lookup: CDR1 WNHNN, CDR2 SYGVQD (reference sequence). This CDR3 has 15 residues. V was pared by 0 bases and J by 5 bases, with 10 bases between. The CDR3 nucleotides read TGCGCCAGCAGTGAGTCCGGGTTGGAGACCGGGGAGCTGTTTTTT. Amino acids: CASSESGLETGELFF.

The chain has TRBV5-1 and TRBJ2-2; maybe TRBD1 (7 bases). CDR3 length: 16 residues. Germline V gene data show CDR1 as SGHRS and CDR2 as YFSETQ. Trimming shortened V by 5 bases and J by 3 bases, and 17 bases separated the two germline ends. CDR3 bases: TGCGCCAGCAGTCCCCCCGGCAGGGGGGACACCGGGGAGCTGTTTTTT. Protein product: CASSPPGRGDTGELFF.

The rearrangement joins TRBV7-9 to TRBJ1-3, with D perhaps matching TRBD1 (6 bases). There are 14 residues in the CDR3. Germline V gene sequence: CDR1 SEHNR, CDR2 FQNEAQ (reference sequence). The V end was cut by 5 bases, the J end by 0 bases, with 8 bases between. CDR3 in amino acids: CASSRDNSGNTIYF. CDR3 nucleotides: TGTGCCAGCAGCCGGGACAACTCTGGAAACACCATATATTTT.

The chain employs TRBV21-1 and TRBJ2-1; the D segment call TRBD2 is taken from the table without a DNA check. TRBV21-1 is labeled a pseudogene. This CDR3 comprises 20 residues. The CDR3 bases are TGTGCCAGCAGCATTCGTTTAATCCGAGATCGAGGAGGGACGTACAATGAGCAGTTCTTC. Translating it yields CASSIRLIRDRGGTYNEQFF.

This rearrangement joins TRBV24-1 to TRBJ1-5; TRBD1 matches at 9 bases. Looked up from germline, CDR1 is KGHDR and CDR2 is SFDVKD. This CDR3 has 15 residues. V shed 2 bases and J 6 bases; nucleotides not matched to a gene: 4. The CDR3 DNA follows: TGTGCCACCAGTGATTCGACAGGGGGTACTCAGCCCCAGCATTTT. Translating gives CATSDSTGGTQPQHF.

The chain uses TRBV4-1 and TRBJ1-2, with 8 bases that match TRBD1. The V gene end was trimmed by 5 bases and the J gene end by 8 bases; junction bases not matched to a gene: 7. CDR1 and CDR2 (germline): MGHRA, YSYEKL. The CDR3 loop spans 13 amino acids. This chain's CDR3 is CASSSGTGRGYTF. CDR3 DNA: TGCGCCAGCAGCTCCGGGACAGGTAGAGGCTACACCTTC.

The V and J genes are TRBV10-2 and TRBJ2-2, with a possible D match to TRBD1 (6 bases). The length of the CDR3 is 14 residues. The V end lost 3 bases, the J end lost 6 bases, and 11 bases lay between the germline ends. The germline V gene has CDR1 WSHSY and CDR2 SAAADI. The CDR3 loop reads CASSEYRVPGELFF. CDR3 sequence (DNA): TGCGCCAGCAGTGAATACAGGGTCCCCGGGGAGCTGTTTTTT.

The rearrangement links TRBV5-6 to TRBJ1-4, with D perhaps TRBD1 (5 bases). V was clipped by 3 bases and J by 5 bases, with 17 bases between them. Germline CDR1 reads SGHDT; CDR2 reads YYEEEE. This CDR3 comprises 16 residues. The CDR3 DNA reads TGTGCCAGCAGCTCCCAGGGAATTCTCGCCAATGAAAAACTGTTTTTT. Amino acids: CASSSQGILANEKLFF.

This chain connects TRBV7-3 to TRBJ2-3; D is perhaps TRBD2 (7 bases). CDR1 SGHTA and CDR2 FQGTGA come from the germline V gene. There are 15 residues in the CDR3. V lost 4 bases, J lost 6 bases, and 17 bases lay in between. The DNA for the CDR3 is TGTGCCAGCAGCTCGCGGGGGCCATCGTCTGATACGCAGTATTTT. Translation: CASSSRGPSSDTQYF.

The V and J genes are TRBV7-9 and TRBJ2-5; TRBD1 matches at 9 bases. The CDR3 consists of 14 residues. CDR1 SEHNR and CDR2 FQNEAQ come from the germline V gene (reference sequence). Trimming removed 7 bases from V and 5 bases from J; junction bases left unmatched: 8. The DNA of the CDR3 is TGTGCCAGCAAATTGACAGGGGGGTCGGAGACCCAGTACTTC. Its translation is CASKLTGGSETQYF.

The J gene is TRBJ2-7, the V gene TRBV7-8; weak D call: TRBD2 (7 bases). V lost 1 base and J lost 2, with 9 bases in between. Germline CDR1 is SGHVS and CDR2 is FQNEAQ. The CDR3 has 14 amino acids. The CDR3 here is CASSLVGGPYEQYF. CDR3 nucleotides: TGTGCCAGCAGCTTAGTGGGGGGGCCCTACGAGCAGTACTTC.

The chain recombines TRBV10-2 with TRBJ2-3; D remains unclear. This CDR3 has 15 amino acids. Between the trimmed V and J ends, which lost 5 bases and 1 base, there was a span of 13 bases. From germline, CDR1 is WSHSY and CDR2 SAAADI. DNA of the CDR3: TGCGCCAGCAGTTCCGACTGGTCCCGCACAGATACGCAGTATTTT. Translation gives CASSSDWSRTDTQYF.

The table lists this clone with a count of one. J is TRBJ2-1 and V is TRBV7-9; maybe TRBD2 (5 bases). Germline lookup yields CDR1 SEHNR and CDR2 FQNEAQ (reference sequence). V was shortened by 2 bases and J by 7 bases, with 12 bases between the two germline ends. The CDR3 totals 14 residues. CDR3 coding DNA: TGTGCCAGCAGCTTAAGGGAAACGGGGAATGAGCAGTTCTTC. Translating it yields CASSLRETGNEQFF. The full variable domain, with the rest looked up from reference TRBV7-9 and TRBJ2-1, is DTGVSQNPRHKITKRGQNVTFRCDPISEHNRLYWYRQTLGQGPEFLTYFQNEAQLEKSRLLSDRFSAERPKGSFSTLEIQRTEQGDSAMYLCASSLRETGNEQFFGPGTRLTVL.

This sequence joins TRBV5-6 and TRBJ1-2, with TRBD1 as a possible D gene (5 bases). The germline CDR1 and CDR2 sequences are SGHDT and YYEEEE. This CDR3 contains 14 residues. Between the trimmed V and J ends, which lost 2 bases and 3 bases, there was a span of 11 bases. CDR3 coding DNA: TGTGCCAGCAGCTTAGGCAGGGCGGACTATGGCTACACCTTC. It is translated as CASSLGRADYGYTF.

V gene TRBV28 combines with J gene TRBJ1-2; 9 nucleotides match TRBD1. This CDR3 is built from 15 residues. V lost 5 bases and J lost 5; bases outside the gene matches: 9. Germline assignment: CDR1 MDHEN and CDR2 SYDVKM. DNA of the CDR3: TGTGCCAGCAGTCCCTCGGGACAGGGATTTTATGGCTACACCTTC. This encodes CASSPSGQGFYGYTF.

This clone showed up just once. The chain carries TRBV4-1 and TRBJ2-7; 7 nucleotides align to TRBD1. In germline, CDR1 is MGHRA, CDR2 YSYEKL. The trim removed 5 bases at V and 4 bases at J, leaving 17 bases unmatched. CDR3 length equals 17 residues. This CDR3 reads CASSSRPPGTDWYEQYF. The DNA of the CDR3 is TGCGCCAGCAGCTCCCGTCCCCCCGGGACAGATTGGTACGAGCAGTACTTC.

The CDR3: CSARGMSYTF. The CDR3 region has the DNA TGCAGTGCCAGGGGCATGAGCTACACCTTC. The chain uses TRBV20-1 and TRBJ1-2; a weak D match, TRBD1 (6 bases). Trimming took off 6 bases at V and 9 bases at J, with 11 bases between the two ends. The CDR3 has 10 amino acids. Germline V gene lookup returns CDR1 DFQATT and CDR2 SNEGSKA (reference sequence).

This clone turned up a few times. V and J are TRBV2 and TRBJ1-2; no clear D gene. This CDR3 contains 14 residues. Germline V gives CDR1 SNHLY, CDR2 FYNNEI. V lost 7 bases to trimming and J lost 2 bases, with 14 bases between them. The CDR3 bases are TGTGCCAGCAAACGGGGTAAAGGAAACTATGGCTACACCTTC. This sequence encodes CASKRGKGNYGYTF. Together with reference TRBV2 and TRBJ1-2, the CDR3 gives the full variable domain: EPEVTQTPSHQVTQMGQEVILRCVPISNHLYFYWYRQILGQKVEFLVSFYNNEISEKSEIFDDQFSVERPDGSNFTLKIRSTKLEDSAMYFCASKRGKGNYGYTFGSGTRLTVV.

The gene calls are TRBV20-1 and TRBJ1-4, with TRBD1 as a possible D gene (6 bases). Germline V gene data show CDR1 as DFQATT and CDR2 as SNEGSKA (reference sequence). The germline V and J ends were trimmed by 3 bases and 8 bases, with 13 bases remaining between them. This CDR3 contains 13 residues. The CDR3 bases are TGCAGTGCTAGTTACAGGGCTGGCGAAAAACTGTTTTTT. It yields the protein CSASYRAGEKLFF.

The chain links TRBV4-2 to TRBJ1-1; unclear D gene. The length of the CDR3 is 16 residues. The germline gives CDR1 LGHNA, CDR2 YNFKEQ. V was clipped by 0 bases and J by 4 bases, with 15 bases between them. DNA for the CDR3: TGTGCCAGCAGCCAAGAATTTCGGCAGGCAGTCACTGAAGCTTTCTTT. This encodes CASSQEFRQAVTEAFF.